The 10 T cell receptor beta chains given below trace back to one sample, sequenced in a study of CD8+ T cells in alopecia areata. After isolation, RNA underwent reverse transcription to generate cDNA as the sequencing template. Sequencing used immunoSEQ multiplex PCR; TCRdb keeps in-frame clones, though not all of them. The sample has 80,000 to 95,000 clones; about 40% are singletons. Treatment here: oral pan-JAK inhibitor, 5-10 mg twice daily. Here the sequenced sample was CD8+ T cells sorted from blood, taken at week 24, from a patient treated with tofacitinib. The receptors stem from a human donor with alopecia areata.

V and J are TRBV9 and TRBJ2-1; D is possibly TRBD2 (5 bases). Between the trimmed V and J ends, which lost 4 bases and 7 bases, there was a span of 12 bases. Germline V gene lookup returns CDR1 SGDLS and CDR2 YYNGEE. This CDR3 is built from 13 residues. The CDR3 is CASSPRRGNEQFF. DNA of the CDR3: TGTGCCAGCAGCCCCCGCAGAGGGAATGAGCAGTTCTTC.

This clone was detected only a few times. The CDR3 sequence is CASSARGRSWVFF. Here the CDR3 DNA reads TGTGCCAGCAGCGCACGGGGTAGGAGTTGGGTTTTCTTT. This rearrangement joins TRBV7-9 to TRBJ1-1; no reliable D call. The CDR3 spans 13 residues. V shed 5 bases and J shed 13 bases, with 20 bases lying between them. The germline V gene has CDR1 SEHNR and CDR2 FQNEAQ (reference sequence).

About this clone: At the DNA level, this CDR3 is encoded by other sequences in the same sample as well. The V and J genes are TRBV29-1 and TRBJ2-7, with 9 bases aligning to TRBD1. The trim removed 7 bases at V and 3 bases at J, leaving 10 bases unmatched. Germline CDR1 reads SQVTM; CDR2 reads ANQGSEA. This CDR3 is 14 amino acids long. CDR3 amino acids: CSAQGGQGGYEQYF. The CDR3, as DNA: TGCAGCGCCCAGGGGGGACAGGGAGGCTACGAGCAGTACTTC.

For the CDR3, the DNA is TGTGCCAGCAGTGGGACTAGCGGGAGGGAGTCCTACAATGAGCAGTTCTTC. It is translated as CASSGTSGRESYNEQFF. The J gene is TRBJ2-1, the V gene TRBV2, with 15 positions matching TRBD2. CDR1 and CDR2 (germline): SNHLY, FYNNEI. This CDR3 spans 17 amino acids. V lost 4 bases to trimming and J lost 1 base; unmatched junction nucleotides: 2.

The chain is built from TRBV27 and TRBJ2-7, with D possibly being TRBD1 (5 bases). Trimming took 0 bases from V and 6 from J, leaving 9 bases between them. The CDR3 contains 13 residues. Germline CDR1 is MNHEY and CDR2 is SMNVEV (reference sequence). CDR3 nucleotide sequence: TGTGCCAGCAGTTTATCCAGGGCCTCCGAGCAGTACTTC. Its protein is CASSLSRASEQYF.

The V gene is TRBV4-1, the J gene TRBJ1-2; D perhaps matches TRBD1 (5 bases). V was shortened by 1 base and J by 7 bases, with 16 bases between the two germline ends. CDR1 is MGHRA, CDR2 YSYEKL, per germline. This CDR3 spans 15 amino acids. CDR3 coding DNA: TGCGCCAGCAGCCAAGGGGATGGGGGGTCCGGTGGCTACACCTTC. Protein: CASSQGDGGSGGYTF.

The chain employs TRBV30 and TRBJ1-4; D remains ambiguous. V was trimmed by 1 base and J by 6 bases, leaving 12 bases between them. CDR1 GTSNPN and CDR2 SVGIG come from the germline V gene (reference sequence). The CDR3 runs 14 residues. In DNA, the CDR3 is TGTGCCTGGAGTGCCGGGTCCCCGTATGAAAAACTGTTTTTT. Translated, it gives CAWSAGSPYEKLFF.

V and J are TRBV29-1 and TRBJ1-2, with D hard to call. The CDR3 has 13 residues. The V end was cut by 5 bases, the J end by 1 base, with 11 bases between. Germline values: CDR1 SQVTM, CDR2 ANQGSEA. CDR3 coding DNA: TGCAGCGTTCGACGGCTGGATAACTATGGCTACACCTTC. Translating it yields CSVRRLDNYGYTF.

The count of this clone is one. The CDR3 sequence: CASSQGDQPQHF. CDR3 in DNA: TGTGCCAGCAGCCAAGGCGATCAGCCCCAGCATTTT. J is TRBJ1-5 and V is TRBV13; D is undetermined. This CDR3 contains 12 residues. The germline V and J ends were trimmed by 5 bases and 5 bases, with 7 bases remaining between them. Looked up from germline, CDR1 is PRHDT and CDR2 is FYEKMQ (reference sequence).

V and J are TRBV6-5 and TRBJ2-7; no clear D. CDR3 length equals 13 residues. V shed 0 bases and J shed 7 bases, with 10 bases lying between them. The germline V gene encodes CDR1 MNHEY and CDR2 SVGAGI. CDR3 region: CASSYSATLEQYF. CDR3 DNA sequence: TGTGCCAGCAGTTACTCCGCAACCCTGGAGCAGTACTTC.